The 22 T cell receptor beta chains presented below share a single source sample, sequenced in a study of OX40 agonist ivuxolimab in advanced cancers. Library prep was done by the immunoSEQ multiplex PCR assay. Here the immuneACCESS table is served through TCRdb, limited to in-frame sequences with V and J called. Missing clones are a known gap in these copies; in checked studies unresolved V genes cover under half, and the rest lacks a known reason. The sample table lists some 100,000 clones, nearly 90% of them with a count of one. The ten most abundant clones make up around 0.15% of the sample. Specimen: CD4+ or CD8+ T cells sorted from blood, collected in a trial of the OX40 agonist ivuxolimab. These receptor sequences come from an adult with an advanced solid tumor such as melanoma, head and neck, liver or kidney cancer.

J is TRBJ1-2 and V is TRBV6-6, with 8 bases matching TRBD1. V gave up 6 bases and J gave up 2 bases; unmatched junction bases: 8. Germline-derived CDR1 and CDR2 are MNHNY and SVGAGI (reference sequence). The CDR3 extends over 15 amino acids. CDR3 loop: CASRRTGLGNYGYTF. In DNA, the CDR3 is TGTGCCAGCAGACGGACAGGGCTGGGGAACTATGGCTACACCTTC.

In regard to this clone: This sample also contains other DNA sequences that code for the same CDR3. V is TRBV7-6 and J is TRBJ2-7, with 8 bases lining up with TRBD1. Germline V gene data show CDR1 as SGHVS and CDR2 as FNYEAQ. This CDR3 comprises 17 residues. V lost 0 bases to trimming and J lost 7 bases; unmatched junction nucleotides: 14. CDR3 loop: CASSLAGRGRGRGEQYF. The CDR3 DNA reads as TGTGCCAGCAGCTTAGCGGGGCGGGGCAGGGGGCGTGGTGAGCAGTACTTC.

This sequence joins TRBV19 and TRBJ2-5; 7 bases fit TRBD2. The trim removed 9 bases at V and 7 bases at J, leaving 5 bases unmatched. The CDR3 is 11 residues long. Looked up from germline, CDR1 is LNHDA and CDR2 is SQIVND (reference sequence). CDR3 nucleotides: TGTGCCAGCCGGGGGGTACTGACCCAGTACTTC. Translating gives CASRGVLTQYF.

The chain uses TRBV11-2 and TRBJ2-3, with D tentatively TRBD2 (6 bases). The CDR3 extends over 15 amino acids. V lost 3 bases and J lost 3, with 13 bases in between. CDR1 SGHAT and CDR2 FQNNGV come from the germline V gene. The CDR3 sequence is CASSLNGRLTDTQYF. In DNA, the CDR3 is TGTGCCAGCAGCTTGAACGGGAGATTAACAGATACGCAGTATTTT. The full variable domain, with the rest looked up from reference TRBV11-2 and TRBJ2-3, is EAGVAQSPRYKIIEKRQSVAFWCNPISGHATLYWYQQILGQGPKLLIQFQNNGVVDDSQLPKDRFSAERLKGVDSTLKIQPAKLEDSAVYLCASSLNGRLTDTQYFGPGTRLTVL.

This chain links TRBV5-1 with TRBJ2-7; D is ambiguous. The CDR3 spans 14 residues. Trimming cost V 0 bases and J 2 bases, with 9 bases left between them. CDR1 is SGHRS, CDR2 YFSETQ, per germline. The CDR3 nucleotides are TGCGCCAGCAGCTTGGTTCCGGGCGCCTACGAGCAGTACTTC. This encodes CASSLVPGAYEQYF.

V gene TRBV11-2 combines with J gene TRBJ2-5, with D perhaps given as TRBD1 or TRBD2 (6 bases each). CDR1 is SGHAT and CDR2 is FQNNGV in the germline V gene. The CDR3 extends over 17 amino acids. V was pared by 3 bases and J by 3 bases, with 20 bases between. The DNA for the CDR3 is TGTGCCAGCAGCTTCTTAAGGGGGGCCTCACGAGAAGAGACCCAGTACTTC. Translated: CASSFLRGASREETQYF.

This chain links TRBV19 with TRBJ2-1; 10 nucleotides line up with TRBD2. The CDR3 extends over 16 amino acids. CDR1 and CDR2 from the germline V gene are LNHDA and SQIVND (reference sequence). Losses at the gene ends were 3 bases for V and 8 bases for J; bases not matched to a gene: 10. CDR3 coding DNA: TGTGCCAGTAGTATTCTAGCGGGAGTTAGGGCCTATGAGCAGTTCTTC. As protein: CASSILAGVRAYEQFF.

The rearrangement uses TRBV19 and TRBJ1-2; possible D gene TRBD1, 6 bases. From germline, CDR1 is LNHDA and CDR2 SQIVND (reference sequence). This CDR3 is built from 13 residues. V was clipped by 7 bases and J by 4 bases, with 13 bases between them. The CDR3 sequence: CASIGGGGYGYTF. CDR3 DNA sequence: TGTGCCAGTATTGGCGGGGGCGGCTATGGCTACACCTTC.

The genes are TRBV4-2 and TRBJ2-2; D is unresolved. This CDR3 has 16 amino acids. CDR1 is LGHNA and CDR2 is YNFKEQ in the germline V gene. Trimming shortened V by 2 bases and J by 0 bases, and 10 bases separated the two germline ends. CDR3 sequence reads: CASSQSKTTNTGELFF. The CDR3 nucleotides read TGTGCCAGCAGCCAATCTAAAACTACGAACACCGGGGAGCTGTTTTTT.

The J gene is TRBJ2-3, the V gene TRBV4-1, with D possibly being TRBD2 (5 bases). This CDR3 has 16 amino acids. The V and J ends lost 4 bases and 0 bases respectively, with 14 bases between them. Germline V CDR1 and CDR2: MGHRA, YSYEKL. In DNA, the CDR3 is TGCGCCAGCAGCCGGGAGACTCAAACTAGCACAGATACGCAGTATTTT. The encoded protein is CASSRETQTSTDTQYF.

The gene calls are TRBV19 and TRBJ2-3, with D tentatively TRBD2 (6 bases). This CDR3 has 17 residues. Trimming took 2 bases from V and 2 from J, leaving 17 bases between them. CDR1 and CDR2 (germline): LNHDA, SQIVND (reference sequence). As DNA, the CDR3 is TGTGCCAGTAGTATATTCCGGCAGGGACTGACCACAGATACGCAGTATTTT. This encodes CASSIFRQGLTTDTQYF.

The rearrangement joins TRBV28 to TRBJ2-2; 7 nucleotides match TRBD2. The CDR3 has 15 residues. V lost 9 bases and J lost 0; bases outside the gene matches: 7. Germline V gene sequence: CDR1 MDHEN, CDR2 SYDVKM. The CDR3 coding sequence is TGTGCCAGTAATAGCGGGCAAACGAACACCGGGGAGCTGTTTTTT. Its protein is CASNSGQTNTGELFF.

The chain couples TRBV27 to TRBJ1-6; the match to TRBD1 covers 7 bases. CDR1 is MNHEY and CDR2 is SMNVEV in the germline V gene (reference sequence). The CDR3 is made up of 13 amino acids. V was clipped by 3 bases and J by 17 bases; unmatched bases: 10. DNA for the CDR3: TGTGCCAGCAGTTTTCAGGGGGACGGACTTATCCACTTT. Residues: CASSFQGDGLIHF.

The sample holds a few counts of this clone. The chain employs TRBV5-1 and TRBJ2-1; unclear D gene. V gave up 4 bases and J gave up 3 bases, with 17 bases separating them. CDR1 and CDR2 from the germline V gene are SGHRS and YFSETQ. The CDR3 totals 16 residues. CDR3 sequence reads: CASSPPRGSFYNEQFF. CDR3 bases: TGCGCCAGCAGCCCCCCTCGTGGCTCTTTCTACAATGAGCAGTTCTTC.

V gene TRBV15 combines with J gene TRBJ1-4; a weak D match, TRBD1 (6 bases). This CDR3 region has 16 residues. Germline values: CDR1 LNHNV, CDR2 YYDKDF (reference sequence). The germline V and J ends were trimmed by 0 bases and 7 bases, with 15 bases remaining between them. For the CDR3, the DNA is TGTGCCACCAGCAGAGATAGGCAGGGGCTGGGTGAAAAACTGTTTTTT. Residues: CATSRDRQGLGEKLFF.

This clone has just a few counts. The rearrangement uses TRBV6-5 and TRBJ2-5, with 13 bases that match TRBD2. V dropped 5 bases and J dropped 7; count of bases not matched to a gene: 7. In germline, CDR1 is MNHEY, CDR2 SVGAGI. The CDR3 length is 15 residues. CDR3 sequence reads: CASSKLAGGRGTQYF. The CDR3 region has the DNA TGTGCCAGCAGTAAACTAGCGGGGGGGAGGGGGACCCAGTACTTC.

This sequence joins TRBV7-3 and TRBJ2-3; possible D gene TRBD1, 6 bases. Germline-derived CDR1 and CDR2 are SGHTA and FQGTGA. CDR3 length: 15 residues. The germline V and J ends were trimmed by 4 bases and 1 base, with 12 bases remaining between them. The CDR3 region has the DNA TGTGCCAGCAGCTCTAAGGGGGACCGCACAGATACGCAGTATTTT. Protein: CASSSKGDRTDTQYF.

The chain combines TRBV30 with TRBJ2-7, with D perhaps being TRBD1 or TRBD2 (7 bases each). The V gene's germline CDR1 is GTSNPN and CDR2 SVGIG (reference sequence). The CDR3 has 14 residues. Between the trimmed V and J ends, which lost 8 bases and 7 bases, there was a span of 24 bases. The CDR3: CAGQGGRKSGEQYF. CDR3 coding DNA: TGTGCCGGCCAGGGGGGGAGGAAGTCGGGAGAGCAGTACTTC.

This chain's CDR3 is CASSRKAQGYAATSGRDEQYF. The CDR3 nucleotides are TGTGCCAGCAGCCGGAAGGCTCAGGGTTACGCGGCGACTAGCGGGAGGGACGAGCAGTACTTC. The rearrangement uses TRBV27 and TRBJ2-7; 14 bases are a match to TRBD2. Germline assignment: CDR1 MNHEY and CDR2 SMNVEV (reference sequence). After removal of 6 bases from V and 5 bases from J, the junction contained 24 bases not matched to a gene. This CDR3 has 21 residues.

The chain recombines TRBV27 with TRBJ1-4; weak D call: TRBD1 (5 bases). The germline gives CDR1 MNHEY, CDR2 SMNVEV (reference sequence). This CDR3 spans 14 amino acids. Trimming removed 3 bases from V and 14 bases from J, with 19 bases in between. This CDR3 is CASSFVGASKVLFF. The CDR3 DNA follows: TGTGCCAGCAGTTTTGTCGGGGCATCTAAGGTGCTGTTTTTT.

This clone was counted between two and nine times. J is TRBJ1-1 and V is TRBV25-1; TRBD1 might be the D (6 bases). CDR1 and CDR2 from the germline V gene are MGHDK and SYGVNS. This CDR3 is built from 15 residues. V was trimmed by 2 bases and J by 3 bases, leaving 13 bases between them. The CDR3 coding sequence is TGTGCCAGCAGTGAAGAGGGGGGTCGCGACACTGAAGCTTTCTTT. It translates to CASSEEGGRDTEAFF.

This chain connects TRBV11-2 to TRBJ1-1; TRBD1 matches 10 bases. The CDR3 length is 18 residues. The ends lost 5 bases at V and 5 bases at J; junction bases unmatched: 17. Germline-derived CDR1 and CDR2 are SGHAT and FQNNGV. The CDR3 nucleotides read TGTGCCAGCAGCCCGGGGTTGGGCGGGACAGGGGTGGTAACTGAAGCTTTCTTT. It is translated as CASSPGLGGTGVVTEAFF.